The 8 T cell receptor beta chains in this list originate from one sample, sequenced in a study of tumor and adjacent non-tumor tissue in lung cancer. This sample's RNA came from whole unsorted tissue. More than 3 cm separated this lung sample from the edge of the tumor. The library came from three nested PCR rounds adapted from ARM-PCR protocols. From the multiplex PCR reads, TCRdb called clonotypes with MiXCR, one entry per CDR3 protein. The sample carries 65,000 to 75,000 distinct CDR3 sequences, more than 75% recorded once. Material for sequencing was distant non-tumor lung tissue. These receptors were obtained from a man aged 60-69 years with non-small cell lung cancer.

Worth noting for this clonotype: At one of its ends the junction is not consistent with the germline gene, which may arise from a read error. The chain carries TRBV6-2 or TRBV6-3 and TRBJ2-2, with 11 positions matching TRBD2. The CDR3 covers 19 residues. The germline V gene has CDR1 MNHEY and CDR2 SVGEGT. CDR3 in amino acids: CASSYSLGLADWNAGELFF. As DNA, the CDR3 is TGCGCCAGCAGTTACTCCCTGGGACTAGCGGATTGGAACGCCGGGGAGCTGTTTTTT.

This clonotype was found many times. The CDR3 coding sequence is TGTGCCAGTACCCGACAGGGGAACACCGGGGAGCTGTTTTTT. It encodes CASTRQGNTGELFF. The genes are TRBV19 and TRBJ2-2, with TRBD1 matching over 7 bases. V shed 7 bases and J 1 base; nucleotides not matched to a gene: 3. The CDR3 consists of 14 residues. Germline V CDR1 and CDR2: LNHDA, SQIVND (reference sequence).

This clonotype was picked up one time. The germline gene is not matched at one end of the junction; a read error may be the cause. The chain couples TRBV29-1 to TRBJ1-1, with a possible D match to TRBD1 (6 bases). Per the germline V gene, CDR1 is SQVTM and CDR2 is ANQGSEA. The CDR3 runs 13 residues. CDR3 loop: CSGPGARDTEVFF. The CDR3 nucleotides are TGTAGCGGACCAGGGGCGAGGGACACTGAAGTTTTCTTT.

This rearrangement joins TRBV28 to TRBJ2-5, with 9 bases matching TRBD1. The CDR3 is 14 amino acids. Germline CDR1 reads MDHEN; CDR2 reads SYDVKM. The CDR3 spells CTNKIQGARETQYF. The CDR3 DNA sequence: TGTACCAACAAGATACAGGGGGCGAGAGAGACCCAGTACTTC.

This clonotype was seen only once. V is TRBV6-1 and J is TRBJ2-7; the D is unclear. Trimming cost V 0 bases and J 5 bases, with 5 bases left between them. The CDR3 loop spans 12 amino acids. Germline CDR1 reads MNHNS; CDR2 reads SASEGT. The CDR3 is CASSEAGNEQYF. For the CDR3, the DNA is TGTGCCAGCAGTGAAGCGGGGAACGAGCAGTACTTC.

The sample holds many counts of this clonotype. The chain has TRBV20-1 and TRBJ2-5; 7 bases fit TRBD1. The CDR3 loop spans 13 amino acids. Losses at the gene ends were 3 bases for V and 7 bases for J; bases not matched to a gene: 8. Germline lookup yields CDR1 DFQATT and CDR2 SNEGSKA (reference sequence). CDR3 amino acids: CSARTTGVWTQYF. The CDR3, as DNA: TGCAGTGCTAGGACCACAGGGGTTTGGACCCAGTACTTC.

There are a few counts of this clonotype. One end of the junction is discordant with germline, which a read error may explain. The V and J genes are TRBV6-1 and TRBJ2-3; D unclear. The germline V gene encodes CDR1 MNHNS and CDR2 SASEGT. The CDR3 totals 16 residues. The CDR3 spells CASRLGAASSTDMQYF. In DNA, the CDR3 is TGTGCCAGCAGATTGGGTGCGGCATCGAGCACAGATATGCAGTATTTT.

This chain joins TRBV29-1 and TRBJ2-2, with D perhaps assigned TRBD1 or TRBD2 (5 bases each). V gave up 7 bases and J gave up 13 bases, with 13 bases separating them. The germline gives CDR1 SQVTM, CDR2 ANQGSEA. This CDR3 contains 10 residues. The CDR3 DNA reads as TGCAGCGCTGAGGGGACCTCGCTGTTTTTT. This translates into CSAEGTSLFF.